This T cell receptor beta chain came from a study of blood T cell repertoires in COVID-19. On the study more broadly: COVID-19 samples collected from the United States, Italy and Spain covered acute and convalescent phases. PBMCs, B-cell-depleted T cells, or T cells provided the cDNA or gDNA that made up the material.

The CDR3 length is 13 residues. V shed 4 bases and J shed 7 bases, with 13 bases lying between them. The germline V gene encodes CDR1 SGHDN and CDR2 FVKESK. In the original analysis: Estimation of nucleated cell counts was performed using reference gene primer amplification. Some clones are missing from TCRdb's copy, which holds only in-frame ones; the method was immunoSEQ multiplex PCR. The V and J calls and clone size come from that table; D and trimming were worked out from the DNA. The table shows some 150,000 clones, with approximately 88% occurring only once. This receptor was identified in a woman between 45 and 60 years old with acute or convalescent COVID-19. The material sequenced was peripheral blood. V and J are TRBV14 and TRBJ1-2; no firm D call. In nucleotides, the CDR3 is TGTGCCAGCAGCCCATATCACACGGGTGGCTACACCTTC. Translating gives CASSPYHTGGYTF.